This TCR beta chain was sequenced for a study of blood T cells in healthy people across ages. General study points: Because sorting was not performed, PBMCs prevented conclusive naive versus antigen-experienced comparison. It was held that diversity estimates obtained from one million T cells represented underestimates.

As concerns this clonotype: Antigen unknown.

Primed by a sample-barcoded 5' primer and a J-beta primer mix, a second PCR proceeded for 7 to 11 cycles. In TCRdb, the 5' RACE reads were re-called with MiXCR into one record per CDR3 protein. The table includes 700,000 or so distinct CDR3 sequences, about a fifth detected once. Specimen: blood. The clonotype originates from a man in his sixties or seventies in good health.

CDR3 coding DNA: TGCAGTGCTAGAGATTCTGGGGGAGGTTCGGGAGATACGCAGTATTTT. Its translation: CSARDSGGGSGDTQYF. This chain joins TRBV20-1 and TRBJ2-3; possibly TRBD2 for D (6 bases). Trimming stripped 0 bases from V and 5 bases from J, with 18 bases between. Germline V gives CDR1 DFQATT, CDR2 SNEGSKA (reference sequence). This CDR3 contains 16 residues.